The rows below give T cell receptor beta chains drawn from one sample of a study of control samples from healthy donors and cancer patients. Only in-frame clones appear in the TCRdb table, and some are missing; sequencing was by immunoSEQ multiplex PCR. Here the sample spans around 82,000 clones, about 90% being singletons. What was sequenced was blood. The receptor set was obtained from a man aged 45-60 years in good health. Both conserved end residues are part of each CDR3. The order of the fields is V gene, CDR3 protein.

>TRBV28
CASSLSGAREQYF
>TRBV9
CASSPGRFSTYEQYF
>TRBV5-1
CASSPFPRTDSPLHF
>TRBV5-1
CASSLGLAQTGELFF
>TRBV3-1/TRBV3-2
CASSLTGGSRAFF
>TRBV11-3
CASSLDPWDNNEQFF
>TRBV5-6
CASSSLSYEQYF
>TRBV6-1
CASSDRRRASTEAFF
>TRBV7-2
CASSFQNYGYTF
>TRBV7-8
CASSPTSGSLPDTQYF
>TRBV28
CASSLQSFSGANVLTF
>TRBV2
CASSFRATTEAFF
>TRBV11-3
CASSSQGAGANVLTF
>TRBV7-2
CASSAGGGIYGYTF
>TRBV6-5
CASSSTLVVNYGYTF
>TRBV7-2
CASRVQGTQYF
>TRBV5-6
CASSSGRGLKTQYF
>TRBV6-5
CASTKREGMGELFF
>TRBV6-2/TRBV6-3
CASSSPGGGETQYF
>TRBV4-1
CASSQGPGNQPQHF
>TRBV28
CASSLFLGGVPPNEQYF
>TRBV6-5
CASSQGQGDQPQHF
>TRBV24-1
CATSDFEISEKGTEAFF
>TRBV5-6
CASSFGLADYGYTF